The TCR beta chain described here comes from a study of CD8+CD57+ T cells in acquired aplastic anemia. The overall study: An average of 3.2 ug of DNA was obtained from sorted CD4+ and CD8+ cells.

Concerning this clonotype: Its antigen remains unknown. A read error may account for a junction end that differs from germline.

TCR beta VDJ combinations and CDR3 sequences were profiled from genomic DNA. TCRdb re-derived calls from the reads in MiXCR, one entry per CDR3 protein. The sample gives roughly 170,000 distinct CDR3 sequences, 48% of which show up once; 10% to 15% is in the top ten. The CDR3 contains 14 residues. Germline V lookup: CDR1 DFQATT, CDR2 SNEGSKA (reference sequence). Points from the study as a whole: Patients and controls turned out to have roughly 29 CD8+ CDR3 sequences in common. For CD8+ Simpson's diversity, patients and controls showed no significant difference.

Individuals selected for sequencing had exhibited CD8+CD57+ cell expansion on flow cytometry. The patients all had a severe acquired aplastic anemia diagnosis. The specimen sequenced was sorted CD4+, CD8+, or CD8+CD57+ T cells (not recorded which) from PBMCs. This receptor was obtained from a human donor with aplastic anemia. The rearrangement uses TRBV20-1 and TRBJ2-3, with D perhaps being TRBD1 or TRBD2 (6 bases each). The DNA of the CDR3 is TGCAGCGCTAGTAAGAGGGGGGTCACAGATACGCAGTATTTT. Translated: CSASKRGVTDTQYF.